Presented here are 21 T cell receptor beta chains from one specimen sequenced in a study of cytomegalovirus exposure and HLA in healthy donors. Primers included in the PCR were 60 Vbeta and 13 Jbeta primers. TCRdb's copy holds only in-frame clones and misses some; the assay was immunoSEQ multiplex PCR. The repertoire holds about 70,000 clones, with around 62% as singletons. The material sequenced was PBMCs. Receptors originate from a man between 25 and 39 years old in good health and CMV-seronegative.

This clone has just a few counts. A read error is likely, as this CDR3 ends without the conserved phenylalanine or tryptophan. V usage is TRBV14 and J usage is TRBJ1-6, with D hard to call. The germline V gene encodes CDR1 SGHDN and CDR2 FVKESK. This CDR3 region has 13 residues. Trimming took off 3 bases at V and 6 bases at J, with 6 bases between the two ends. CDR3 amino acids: CASSQGLNSPLHL. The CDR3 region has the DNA TGTGCCAGCAGCCAGGGCCTTAATTCACCCCTCCACCTT.

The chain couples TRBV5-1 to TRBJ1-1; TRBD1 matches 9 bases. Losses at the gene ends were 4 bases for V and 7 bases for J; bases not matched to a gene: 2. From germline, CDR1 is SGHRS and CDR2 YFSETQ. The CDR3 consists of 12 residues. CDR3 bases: TGCGCCAGCAGCGACAGGGGGGTTGAAGCTTTCTTT. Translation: CASSDRGVEAFF.

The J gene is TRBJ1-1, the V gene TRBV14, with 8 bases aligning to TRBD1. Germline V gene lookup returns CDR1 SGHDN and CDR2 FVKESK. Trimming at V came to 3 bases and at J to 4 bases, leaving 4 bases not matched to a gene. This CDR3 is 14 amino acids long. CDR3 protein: CASSQHRGITEAFF. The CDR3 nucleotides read TGTGCCAGCAGCCAGCACAGGGGGATCACTGAAGCTTTCTTT.

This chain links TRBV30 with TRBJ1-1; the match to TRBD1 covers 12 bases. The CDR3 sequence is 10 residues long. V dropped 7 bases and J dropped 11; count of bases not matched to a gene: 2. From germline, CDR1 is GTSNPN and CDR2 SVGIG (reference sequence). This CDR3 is CALGQGAAFF. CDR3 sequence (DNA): TGTGCCTTGGGACAGGGGGCGGCTTTCTTT.

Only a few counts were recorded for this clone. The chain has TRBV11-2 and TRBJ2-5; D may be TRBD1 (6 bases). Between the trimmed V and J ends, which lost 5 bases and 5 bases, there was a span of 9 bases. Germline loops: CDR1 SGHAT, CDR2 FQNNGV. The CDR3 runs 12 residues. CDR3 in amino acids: CASSRDRETQYF. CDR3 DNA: TGTGCCAGCAGCCGCGACAGGGAGACCCAGTACTTC. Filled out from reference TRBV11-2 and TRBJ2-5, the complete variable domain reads EAGVAQSPRYKIIEKRQSVAFWCNPISGHATLYWYQQILGQGPKLLIQFQNNGVVDDSQLPKDRFSAERLKGVDSTLKIQPAKLEDSAVYLCASSRDRETQYFGPGTRLLVL.

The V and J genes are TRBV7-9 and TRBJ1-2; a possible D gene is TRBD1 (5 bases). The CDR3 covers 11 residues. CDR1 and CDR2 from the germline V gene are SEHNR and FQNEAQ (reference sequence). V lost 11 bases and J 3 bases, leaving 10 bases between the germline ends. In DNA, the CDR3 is TGTGCCTTGGGGCAGGACTATGGCTACACCTTC. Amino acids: CALGQDYGYTF.

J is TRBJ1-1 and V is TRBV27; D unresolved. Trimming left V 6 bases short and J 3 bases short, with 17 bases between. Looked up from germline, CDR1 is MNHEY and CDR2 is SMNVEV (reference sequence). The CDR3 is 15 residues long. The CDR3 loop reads CASSYTSTRDTEAFF. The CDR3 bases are TGTGCCAGCAGCTACACTTCGACTCGGGACACTGAAGCTTTCTTT.

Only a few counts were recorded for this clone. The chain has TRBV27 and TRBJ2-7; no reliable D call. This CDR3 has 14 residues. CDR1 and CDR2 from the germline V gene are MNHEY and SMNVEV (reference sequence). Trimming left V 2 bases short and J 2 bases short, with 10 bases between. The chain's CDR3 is CASSLNSPPYEQYF. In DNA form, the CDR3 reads TGTGCCAGCAGTTTAAATTCCCCTCCCTACGAGCAGTACTTC.

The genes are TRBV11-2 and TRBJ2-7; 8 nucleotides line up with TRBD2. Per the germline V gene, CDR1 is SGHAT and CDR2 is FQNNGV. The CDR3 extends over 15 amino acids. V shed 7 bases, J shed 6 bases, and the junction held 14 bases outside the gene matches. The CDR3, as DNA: TGTGCCAGCACCCGTGAGGCAGCGGGGGCGGTCGAGCAGTACTTC. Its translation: CASTREAAGAVEQYF.

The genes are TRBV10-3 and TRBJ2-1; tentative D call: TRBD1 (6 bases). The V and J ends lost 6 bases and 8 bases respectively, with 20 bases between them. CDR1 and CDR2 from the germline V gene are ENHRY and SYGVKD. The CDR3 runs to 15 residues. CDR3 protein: CAISEDRASVDEQFF. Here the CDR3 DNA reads TGTGCCATCAGCGAGGACAGAGCTAGTGTCGATGAGCAGTTCTTC.

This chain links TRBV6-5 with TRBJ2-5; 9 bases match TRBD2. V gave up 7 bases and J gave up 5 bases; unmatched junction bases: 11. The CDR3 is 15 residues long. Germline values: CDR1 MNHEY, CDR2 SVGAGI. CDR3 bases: TGTGCCAGCACTCCCTGGCGGGGGGGCCGGGAGACCCAGTACTTC. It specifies CASTPWRGGRETQYF.

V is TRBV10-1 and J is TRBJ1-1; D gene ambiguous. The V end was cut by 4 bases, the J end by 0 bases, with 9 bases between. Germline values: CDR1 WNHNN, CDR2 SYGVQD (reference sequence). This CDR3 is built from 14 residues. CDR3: CASSGEFMNTEAFF. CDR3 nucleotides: TGCGCCAGCAGTGGAGAATTCATGAACACTGAAGCTTTCTTT.

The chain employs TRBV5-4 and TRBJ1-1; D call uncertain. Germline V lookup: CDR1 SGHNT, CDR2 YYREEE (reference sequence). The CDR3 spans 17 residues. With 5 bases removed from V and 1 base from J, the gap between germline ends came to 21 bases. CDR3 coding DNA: TGTGCCAGCAGACCTCTTGGTTGGCGGCCGTCGAACACTGAAGCTTTCTTT. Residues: CASRPLGWRPSNTEAFF.

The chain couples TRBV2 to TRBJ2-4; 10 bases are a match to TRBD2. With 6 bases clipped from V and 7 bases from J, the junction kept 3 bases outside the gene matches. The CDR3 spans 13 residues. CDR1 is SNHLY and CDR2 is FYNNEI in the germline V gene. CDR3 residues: CASRDSGGNIQYF. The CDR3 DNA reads TGTGCCAGCAGGGATAGCGGGGGGAACATTCAGTACTTC.

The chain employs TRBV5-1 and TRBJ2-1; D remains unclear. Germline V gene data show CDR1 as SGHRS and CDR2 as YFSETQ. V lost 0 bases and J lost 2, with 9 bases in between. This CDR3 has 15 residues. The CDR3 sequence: CASSLAFVAYNEQFF. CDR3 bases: TGCGCCAGCAGCTTGGCTTTTGTAGCCTACAATGAGCAGTTCTTC.

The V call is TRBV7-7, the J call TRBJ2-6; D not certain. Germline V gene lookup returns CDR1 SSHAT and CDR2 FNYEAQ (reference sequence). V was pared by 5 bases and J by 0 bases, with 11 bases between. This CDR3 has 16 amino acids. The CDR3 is CASSVRSGSGANVLTF. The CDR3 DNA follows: TGTGCCAGCAGCGTCCGCTCAGGCTCTGGGGCCAACGTCCTGACTTTC.

The CDR3: CATSPEGRGKETQYF. CDR3 DNA: TGTGCCACCAGTCCGGAAGGCAGGGGGAAGGAGACCCAGTACTTC. The chain joins TRBV15 to TRBJ2-5; TRBD1 aligns across 7 bases. This CDR3 comprises 15 residues. V was pared by 6 bases and J by 5 bases, with 12 bases of the junction left unmatched. Germline V gene lookup returns CDR1 LNHNV and CDR2 YYDKDF (reference sequence).

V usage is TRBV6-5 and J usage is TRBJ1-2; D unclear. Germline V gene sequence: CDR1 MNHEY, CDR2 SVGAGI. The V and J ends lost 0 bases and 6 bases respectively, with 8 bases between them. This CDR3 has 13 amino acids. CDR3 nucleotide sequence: TGTGCCAGCAGTTACTCGCTTGCGGATGGCTACACCTTC. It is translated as CASSYSLADGYTF.

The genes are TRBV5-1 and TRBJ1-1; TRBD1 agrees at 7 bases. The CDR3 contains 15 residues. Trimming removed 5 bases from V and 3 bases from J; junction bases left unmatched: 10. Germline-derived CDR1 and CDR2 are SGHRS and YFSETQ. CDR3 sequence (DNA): TGCGCCAGCAGACAAGGGGGCGCTGGGGACACTGAAGCTTTCTTT. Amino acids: CASRQGGAGDTEAFF.

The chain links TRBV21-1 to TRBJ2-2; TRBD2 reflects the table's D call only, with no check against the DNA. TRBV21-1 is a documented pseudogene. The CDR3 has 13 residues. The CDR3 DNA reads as TGTGCCAGCGCTCCGGTTACCACCGGGGAGCTGTTTTTT. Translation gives CASAPVTTGELFF.

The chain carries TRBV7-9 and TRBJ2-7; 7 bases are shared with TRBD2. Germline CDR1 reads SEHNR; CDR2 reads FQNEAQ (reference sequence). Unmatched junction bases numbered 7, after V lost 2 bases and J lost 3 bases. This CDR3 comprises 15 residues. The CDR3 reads CASSLTSGGDYEQYF. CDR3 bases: TGTGCCAGCAGCTTAACATCTGGGGGGGACTACGAGCAGTACTTC.